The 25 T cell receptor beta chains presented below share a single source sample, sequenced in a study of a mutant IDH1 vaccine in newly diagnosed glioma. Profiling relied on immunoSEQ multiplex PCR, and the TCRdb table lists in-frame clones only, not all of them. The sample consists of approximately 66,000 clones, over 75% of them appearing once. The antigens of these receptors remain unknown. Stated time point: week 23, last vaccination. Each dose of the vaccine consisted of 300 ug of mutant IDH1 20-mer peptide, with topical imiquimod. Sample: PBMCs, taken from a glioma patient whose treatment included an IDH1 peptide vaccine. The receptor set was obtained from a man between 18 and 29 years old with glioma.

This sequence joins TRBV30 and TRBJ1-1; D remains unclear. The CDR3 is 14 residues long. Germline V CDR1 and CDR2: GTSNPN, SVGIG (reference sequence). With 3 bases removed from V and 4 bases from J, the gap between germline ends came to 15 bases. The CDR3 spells CAWRRGQTSTEAFF. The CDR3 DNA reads TGTGCCTGGAGGAGAGGTCAGACCAGCACTGAAGCTTTCTTT.

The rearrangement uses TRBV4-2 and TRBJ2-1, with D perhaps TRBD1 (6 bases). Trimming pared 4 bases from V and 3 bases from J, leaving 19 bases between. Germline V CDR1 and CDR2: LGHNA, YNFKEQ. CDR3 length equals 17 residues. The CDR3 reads CASSPPSWDTFYNEQFF. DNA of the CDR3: TGTGCCAGCAGCCCGCCCTCTTGGGACACCTTCTACAATGAGCAGTTCTTC.

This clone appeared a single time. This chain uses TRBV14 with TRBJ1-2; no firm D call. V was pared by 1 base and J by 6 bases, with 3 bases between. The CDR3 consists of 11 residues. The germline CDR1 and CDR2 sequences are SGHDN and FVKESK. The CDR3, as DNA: TGTGCCAGCAGCCAAGTGGATGGCTACACCTTC. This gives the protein CASSQVDGYTF.

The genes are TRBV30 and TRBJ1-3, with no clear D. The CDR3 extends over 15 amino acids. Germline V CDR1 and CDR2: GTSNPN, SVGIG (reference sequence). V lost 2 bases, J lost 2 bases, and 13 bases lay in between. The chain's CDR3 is CAWSRAGRTGNTIYF. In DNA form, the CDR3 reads TGTGCCTGGAGTAGGGCAGGTCGAACTGGAAACACCATATATTTT. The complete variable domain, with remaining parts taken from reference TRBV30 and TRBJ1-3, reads SQTIHQWPATLVQPVGSPLSLECTVEGTSNPNLYWYRQAAGRGLQLLFYSVGIGQISSEVPQNLSASRPQDRQFILSSKKLLLSDSGFYLCAWSRAGRTGNTIYFGEGSWLTVV.

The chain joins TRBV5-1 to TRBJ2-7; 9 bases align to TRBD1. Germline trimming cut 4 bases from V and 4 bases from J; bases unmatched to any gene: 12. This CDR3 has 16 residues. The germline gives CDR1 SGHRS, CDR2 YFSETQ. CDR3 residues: CASSPPSGQGYYEQYF. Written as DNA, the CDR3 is TGCGCCAGCAGCCCACCGTCGGGACAGGGTTATTACGAGCAGTACTTC. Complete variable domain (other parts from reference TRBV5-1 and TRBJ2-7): KAGVTQTPRYLIKTRGQQVTLSCSPISGHRSVSWYQQTPGQGLQFLFEYFSETQRNKGNFPGRFSGRQFSNSRSEMNVSTLELGDSALYLCASSPPSGQGYYEQYFGPGTRLTVT.

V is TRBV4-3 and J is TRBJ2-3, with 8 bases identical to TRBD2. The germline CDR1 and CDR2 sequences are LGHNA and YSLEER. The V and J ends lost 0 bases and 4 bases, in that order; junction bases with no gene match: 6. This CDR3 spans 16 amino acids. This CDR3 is CASSQDRTGGSDTQYF. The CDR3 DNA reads TGCGCCAGCAGCCAAGATCGTACGGGAGGGTCAGATACGCAGTATTTT.

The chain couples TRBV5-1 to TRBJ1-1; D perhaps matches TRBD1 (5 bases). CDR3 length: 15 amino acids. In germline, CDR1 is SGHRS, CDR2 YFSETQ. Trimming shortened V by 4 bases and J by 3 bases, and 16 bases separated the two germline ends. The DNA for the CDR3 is TGCGCCAGCAGCCCTGGAGGGTGGGGGGACACTGAAGCTTTCTTT. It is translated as CASSPGGWGDTEAFF.

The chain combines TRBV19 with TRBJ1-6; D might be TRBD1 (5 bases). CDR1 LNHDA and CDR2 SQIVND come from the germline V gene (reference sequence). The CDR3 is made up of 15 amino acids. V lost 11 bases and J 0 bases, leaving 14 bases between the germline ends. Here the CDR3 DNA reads TGTGCCTTGTACAGGCCGAGCTCCTATAATTCACCCCTCCACTTT. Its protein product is CALYRPSSYNSPLHF. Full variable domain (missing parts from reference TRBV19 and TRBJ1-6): DGGITQSPKYLFRKEGQNVTLSCEQNLNHDAMYWYRQDPGQGLRLIYYSQIVNDFQKGDIAEGYSVSREKKESFPLTVTSAQKNPTAFYLCALYRPSSYNSPLHFGNGTRLTVT.

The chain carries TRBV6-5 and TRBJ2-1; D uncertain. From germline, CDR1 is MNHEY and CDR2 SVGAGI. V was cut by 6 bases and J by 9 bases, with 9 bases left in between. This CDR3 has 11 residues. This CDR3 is CASSLVGEQFF. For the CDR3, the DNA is TGTGCCAGCAGCCTAGTAGGTGAGCAGTTCTTC.

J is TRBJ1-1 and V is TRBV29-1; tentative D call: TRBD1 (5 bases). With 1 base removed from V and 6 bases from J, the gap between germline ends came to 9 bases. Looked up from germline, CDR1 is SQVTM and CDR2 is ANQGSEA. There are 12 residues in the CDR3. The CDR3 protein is CSVEGGTSEAFF. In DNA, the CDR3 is TGCAGCGTTGAAGGGGGCACCTCTGAAGCTTTCTTT. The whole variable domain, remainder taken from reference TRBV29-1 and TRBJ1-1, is SAVISQKPSRDICQRGTSLTIQCQVDSQVTMMFWYRQQPGQSLTLIATANQGSEATYESGFVIDKFPISRPNLTFSTLTVSNMSPEDSSIYLCSVEGGTSEAFFGQGTRLTVV.

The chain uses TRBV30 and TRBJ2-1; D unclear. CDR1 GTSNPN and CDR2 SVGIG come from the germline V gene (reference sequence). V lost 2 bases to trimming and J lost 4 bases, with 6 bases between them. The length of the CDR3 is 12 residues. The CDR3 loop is CAWSPLYNEQFF. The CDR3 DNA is TGTGCCTGGAGTCCACTTTACAATGAGCAGTTCTTC.

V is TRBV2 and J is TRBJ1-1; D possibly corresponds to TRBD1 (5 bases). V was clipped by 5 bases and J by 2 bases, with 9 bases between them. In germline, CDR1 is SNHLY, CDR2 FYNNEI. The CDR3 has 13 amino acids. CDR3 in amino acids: CASSWGGNTEAFF. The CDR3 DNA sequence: TGTGCCAGCAGTTGGGGGGGAAACACTGAAGCTTTCTTT. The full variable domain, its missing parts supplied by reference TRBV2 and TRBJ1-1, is EPEVTQTPSHQVTQMGQEVILRCVPISNHLYFYWYRQILGQKVEFLVSFYNNEISEKSEIFDDQFSVERPDGSNFTLKIRSTKLEDSAMYFCASSWGGNTEAFFGQGTRLTVV.

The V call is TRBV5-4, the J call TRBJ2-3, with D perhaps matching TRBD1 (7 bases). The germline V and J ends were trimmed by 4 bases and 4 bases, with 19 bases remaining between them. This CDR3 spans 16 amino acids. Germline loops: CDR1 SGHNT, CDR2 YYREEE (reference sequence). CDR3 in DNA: TGTGCCAGCAGCCGAAAGACAGGGAGGCCCGCAGATACGCAGTATTTT. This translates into CASSRKTGRPADTQYF. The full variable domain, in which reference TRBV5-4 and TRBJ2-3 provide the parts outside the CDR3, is ETGVTQSPTHLIKTRGQQVTLRCSSQSGHNTVSWYQQALGQGPQFIFQYYREEENGRGNFPPRFSGLQFPNYSSELNVNALELDDSALYLCASSRKTGRPADTQYFGPGTRLTVL.

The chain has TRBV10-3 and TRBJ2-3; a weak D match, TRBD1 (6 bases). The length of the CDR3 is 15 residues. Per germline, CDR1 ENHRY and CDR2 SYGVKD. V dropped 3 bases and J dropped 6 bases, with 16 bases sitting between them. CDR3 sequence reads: CAISDPPTGYDTQYF. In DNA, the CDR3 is TGTGCCATCAGTGATCCTCCAACAGGGTACGATACGCAGTATTTT.

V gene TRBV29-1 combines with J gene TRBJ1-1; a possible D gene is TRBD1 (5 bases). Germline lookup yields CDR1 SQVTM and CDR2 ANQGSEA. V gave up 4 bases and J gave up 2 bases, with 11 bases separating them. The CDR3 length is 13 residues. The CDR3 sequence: CSVAPQGNTEAFF. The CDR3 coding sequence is TGCAGCGTTGCTCCGCAGGGAAACACTGAAGCTTTCTTT.

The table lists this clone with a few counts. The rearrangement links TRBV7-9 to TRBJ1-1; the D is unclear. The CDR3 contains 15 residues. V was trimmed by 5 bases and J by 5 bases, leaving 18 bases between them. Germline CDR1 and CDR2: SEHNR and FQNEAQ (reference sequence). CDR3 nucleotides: TGTGCCAGCAGCCCGCTCGGAGGGCGGGATACTGAAGCTTTCTTT. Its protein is CASSPLGGRDTEAFF.

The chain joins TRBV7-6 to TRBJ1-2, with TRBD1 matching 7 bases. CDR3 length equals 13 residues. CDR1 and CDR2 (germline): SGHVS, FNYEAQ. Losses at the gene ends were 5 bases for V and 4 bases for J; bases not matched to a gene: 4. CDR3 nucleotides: TGTGCCAGCAGCCCAGACAGGGTCTATGGCTACACCTTC. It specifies CASSPDRVYGYTF. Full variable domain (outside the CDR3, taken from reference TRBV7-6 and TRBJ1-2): GAGVSQSPRYKVTKRGQDVALRCDPISGHVSLYWYRQALGQGPEFLTYFNYEAQQDKSGLPNDRFSAERPEGSISTLTIQRTEQRDSAMYRCASSPDRVYGYTFGSGTRLTVV.

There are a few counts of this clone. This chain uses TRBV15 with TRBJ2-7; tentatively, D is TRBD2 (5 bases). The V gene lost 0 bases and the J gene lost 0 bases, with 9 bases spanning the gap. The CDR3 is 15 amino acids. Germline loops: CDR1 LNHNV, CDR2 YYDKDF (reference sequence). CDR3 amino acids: CATSREAEASYEQYF. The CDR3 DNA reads TGTGCCACCAGCAGAGAAGCGGAGGCCTCCTACGAGCAGTACTTC.

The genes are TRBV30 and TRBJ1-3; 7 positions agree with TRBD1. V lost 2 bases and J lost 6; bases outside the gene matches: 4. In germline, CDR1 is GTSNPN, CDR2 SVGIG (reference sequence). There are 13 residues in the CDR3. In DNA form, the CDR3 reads TGTGCCTGGAGTTTCACAGGGGAAAACACCATATATTTT. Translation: CAWSFTGENTIYF.

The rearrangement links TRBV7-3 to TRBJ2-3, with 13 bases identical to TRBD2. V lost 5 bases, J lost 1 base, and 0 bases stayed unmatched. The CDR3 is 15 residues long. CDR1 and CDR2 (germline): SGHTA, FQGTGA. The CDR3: CASSTSGGGTDTQYF. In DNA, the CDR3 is TGTGCCAGCAGCACTAGCGGGGGGGGCACAGATACGCAGTATTTT.

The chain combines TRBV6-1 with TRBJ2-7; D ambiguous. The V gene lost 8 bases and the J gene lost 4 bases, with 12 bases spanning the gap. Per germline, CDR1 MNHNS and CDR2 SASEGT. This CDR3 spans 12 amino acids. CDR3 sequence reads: CASLTGTYEQYF. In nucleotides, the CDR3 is TGTGCCAGCCTCACCGGTACTTACGAGCAGTACTTC.

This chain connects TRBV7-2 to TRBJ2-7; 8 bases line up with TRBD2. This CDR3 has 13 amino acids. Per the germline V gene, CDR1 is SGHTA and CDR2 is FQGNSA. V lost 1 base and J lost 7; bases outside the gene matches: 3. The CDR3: CASSLVTSGEQYF. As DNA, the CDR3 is TGTGCCAGCAGCTTAGTCACTAGCGGAGAGCAGTACTTC.

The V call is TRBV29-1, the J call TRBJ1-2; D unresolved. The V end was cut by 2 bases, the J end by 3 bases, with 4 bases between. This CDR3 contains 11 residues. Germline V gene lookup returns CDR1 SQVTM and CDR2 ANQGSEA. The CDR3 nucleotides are TGCAGCGTTGAAAAAGACTATGGCTACACCTTC. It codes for CSVEKDYGYTF.

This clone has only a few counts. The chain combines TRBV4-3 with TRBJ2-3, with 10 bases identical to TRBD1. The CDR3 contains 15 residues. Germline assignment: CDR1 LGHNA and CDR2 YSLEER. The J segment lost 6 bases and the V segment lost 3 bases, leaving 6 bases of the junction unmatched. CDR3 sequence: CASSQPGQGSDTQYF. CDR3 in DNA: TGCGCCAGCAGCCAGCCGGGACAGGGGTCCGATACGCAGTATTTT.

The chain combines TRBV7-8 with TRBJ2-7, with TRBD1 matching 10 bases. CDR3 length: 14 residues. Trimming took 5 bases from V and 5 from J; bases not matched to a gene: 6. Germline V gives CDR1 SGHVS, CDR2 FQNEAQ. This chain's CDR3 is CASSLGQGVHEQYF. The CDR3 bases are TGTGCCAGCAGCCTAGGACAGGGGGTTCACGAGCAGTACTTC.